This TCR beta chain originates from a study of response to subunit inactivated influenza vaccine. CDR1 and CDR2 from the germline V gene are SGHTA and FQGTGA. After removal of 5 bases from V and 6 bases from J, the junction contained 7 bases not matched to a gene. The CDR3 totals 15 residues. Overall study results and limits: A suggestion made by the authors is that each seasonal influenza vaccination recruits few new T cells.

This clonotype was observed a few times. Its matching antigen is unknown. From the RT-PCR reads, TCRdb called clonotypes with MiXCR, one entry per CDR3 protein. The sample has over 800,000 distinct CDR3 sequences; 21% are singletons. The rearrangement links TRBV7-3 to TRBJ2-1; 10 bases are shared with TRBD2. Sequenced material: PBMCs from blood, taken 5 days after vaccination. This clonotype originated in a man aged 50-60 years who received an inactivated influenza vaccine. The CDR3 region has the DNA TGTGCCAGCAGCGTCACTAGCGGGATCACCAATGAGCAGTTCTTC. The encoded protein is CASSVTSGITNEQFF. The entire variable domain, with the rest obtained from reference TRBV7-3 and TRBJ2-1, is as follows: GAGVSQTPSNKVTEKGKYVELRCDPISGHTALYWYRQSLGQGPEFLIYFQGTGAADDSGLPNDRFFAVRPEGSVSTLKIQRTERGDSAVYLCASSVTSGITNEQFFGPGTRLTVL.